This T cell receptor beta chain came from a study of blood T cell repertoires in COVID-19. Study context: Researchers got acute and convalescent COVID-19 samples from the United States, Italy and Spain.

This CDR3 has 15 residues. Germline V gives CDR1 GTSNPN, CDR2 SVGIG (reference sequence). The V segment lost 2 bases and the J segment 4 bases; nucleotides outside the gene matches: 8. Sequenced by immunoSEQ multiplex PCR; TCRdb stores in-frame clones only, minus some. Of some 200,000 clones detected, approximately 87% appear once; the ten largest clones hold over 3%. Sample: PBMCs or T cells enriched from blood (not recorded which). The TCR sequence derives from a woman aged 45-65 years in a cohort exposed to, infected with or recovered from COVID-19 (not recorded which). The chain is built from TRBV30 and TRBJ2-5, with 9 bases lining up with TRBD2. The CDR3 is CAWSSSGSFVETQYF. As DNA, the CDR3 is TGTGCCTGGAGTAGTAGCGGGAGTTTCGTAGAGACCCAGTACTTC. Full variable domain (rest looked up from reference TRBV30 and TRBJ2-5): SQTIHQWPATLVQPVGSPLSLECTVEGTSNPNLYWYRQAAGRGLQLLFYSVGIGQISSEVPQNLSASRPQDRQFILSSKKLLLSDSGFYLCAWSSSGSFVETQYFGPGTRLLVL.